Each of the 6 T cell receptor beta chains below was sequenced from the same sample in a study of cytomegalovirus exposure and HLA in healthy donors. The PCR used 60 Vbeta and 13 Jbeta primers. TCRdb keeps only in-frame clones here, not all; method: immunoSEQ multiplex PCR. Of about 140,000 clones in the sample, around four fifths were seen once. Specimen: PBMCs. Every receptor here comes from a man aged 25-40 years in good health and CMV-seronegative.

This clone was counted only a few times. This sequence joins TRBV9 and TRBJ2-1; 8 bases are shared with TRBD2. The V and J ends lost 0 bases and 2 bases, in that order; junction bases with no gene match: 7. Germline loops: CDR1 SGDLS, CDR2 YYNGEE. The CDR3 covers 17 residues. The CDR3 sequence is CASSVADFGGAYNEQFF. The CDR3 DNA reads TGTGCCAGCAGCGTAGCCGACTTCGGGGGGGCCTACAATGAGCAGTTCTTC.

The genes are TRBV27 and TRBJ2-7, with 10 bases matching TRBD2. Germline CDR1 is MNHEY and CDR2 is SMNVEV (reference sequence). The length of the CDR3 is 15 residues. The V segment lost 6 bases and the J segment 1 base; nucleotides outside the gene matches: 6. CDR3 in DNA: TGTGCCAGCAGGCGGCTACTAGCGGGATCCTACGAGCAGTACTTC. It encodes CASRRLLAGSYEQYF.

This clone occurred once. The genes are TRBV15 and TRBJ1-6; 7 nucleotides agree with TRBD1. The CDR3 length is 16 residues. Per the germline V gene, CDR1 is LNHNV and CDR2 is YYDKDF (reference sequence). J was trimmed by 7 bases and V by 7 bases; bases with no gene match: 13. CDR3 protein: CATTGGFPSPNSPLHF. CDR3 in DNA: TGTGCCACCACAGGGGGATTTCCTTCCCCGAATTCACCCCTCCACTTT.

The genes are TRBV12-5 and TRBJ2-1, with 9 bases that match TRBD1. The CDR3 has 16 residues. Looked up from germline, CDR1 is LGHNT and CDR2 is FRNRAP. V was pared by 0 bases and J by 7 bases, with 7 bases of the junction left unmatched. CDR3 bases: TGTGCTAGTGGTTTGGTAATACAGGGGGCGAGGAATGAGCAGTTCTTC. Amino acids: CASGLVIQGARNEQFF.

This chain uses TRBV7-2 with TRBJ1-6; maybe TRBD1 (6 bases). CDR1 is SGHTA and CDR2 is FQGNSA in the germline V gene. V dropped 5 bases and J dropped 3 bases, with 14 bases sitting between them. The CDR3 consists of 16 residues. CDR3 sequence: CASSPHAGDYNSPLHF. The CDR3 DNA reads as TGTGCCAGCAGCCCCCACGCAGGGGACTATAATTCACCCCTCCACTTT.

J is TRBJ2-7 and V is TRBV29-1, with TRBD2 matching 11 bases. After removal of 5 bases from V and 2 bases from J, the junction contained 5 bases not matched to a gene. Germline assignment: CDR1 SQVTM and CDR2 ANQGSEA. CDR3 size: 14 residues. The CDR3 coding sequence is TGCAGCGTTACCCGACTAGCGGGAACCTACGAGCAGTACTTC. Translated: CSVTRLAGTYEQYF.